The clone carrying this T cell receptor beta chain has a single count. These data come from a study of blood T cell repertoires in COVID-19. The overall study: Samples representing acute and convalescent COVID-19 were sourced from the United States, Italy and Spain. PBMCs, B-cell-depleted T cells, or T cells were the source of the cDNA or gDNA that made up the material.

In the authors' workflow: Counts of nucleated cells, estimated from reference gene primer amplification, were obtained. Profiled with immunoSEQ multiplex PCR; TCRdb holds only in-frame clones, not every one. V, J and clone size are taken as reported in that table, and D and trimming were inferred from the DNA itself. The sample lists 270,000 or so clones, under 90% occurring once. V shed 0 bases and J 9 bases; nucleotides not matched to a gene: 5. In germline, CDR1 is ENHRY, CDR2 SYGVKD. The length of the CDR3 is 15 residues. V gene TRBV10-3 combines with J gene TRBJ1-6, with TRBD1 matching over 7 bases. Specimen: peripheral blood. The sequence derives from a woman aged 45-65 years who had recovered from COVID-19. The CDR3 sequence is CAISESTGETSPLHF. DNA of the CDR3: TGTGCCATCAGTGAGTCAACAGGGGAGACTTCACCCCTCCACTTT.